The entry below describes one T cell receptor (beta chain). Its antigen is not known. The authors ran a second PCR of roughly 6 to 12 cycles using a sample-barcoded 5' primer and a J-beta primer mix. In TCRdb, the 5' RACE reads were re-called with MiXCR into one record per CDR3 protein. The sample has 980,000 or so distinct CDR3 sequences; 40% to 60% are singletons. The germline CDR1 and CDR2 sequences are LGHDT and YNNKEL (reference sequence). Trimming shortened V by 8 bases and J by 4 bases, and 7 bases separated the two germline ends. This CDR3 is built from 11 residues. Total RNA, at least 5 micrograms per sample, was extracted from PBMCs. These data are taken from a study of blood T cells in healthy people across ages. Study results and limitations: Estimates of total diversity, which came from one million sequenced T cells, were considered to be underestimates. Naive T cell percentage showed a strong correlation with the diversity of TCR beta. Diversity of TCR beta per million T cells declined in a roughly linear way with age.

The sequenced material came from blood. The TCR sequence derives from a man younger than 40 in good health. The genes are TRBV3-1 and TRBJ2-3; D is unclear. The CDR3 DNA is TGTGCCAGCGGTGGGGCAGATACGCAGTATTTT. Its protein is CASGGADTQYF.